Listed here is a single T cell receptor (beta chain). The data belong to a study of control samples from healthy donors and cancer patients. The CDR3 length is 16 residues. The protocol was immunoSEQ multiplex PCR, while the TCRdb copy is restricted to in-frame clones and leaves out a portion. The sample yields about 160,000 clones, roughly 94% seen once. The V call is TRBV21-1, the J call TRBJ1-6. TRBV21-1 is deemed a pseudogene. The sequence was collected from a man aged 60-69 years with colorectal cancer. Sample: PBMCs. Here the CDR3 reads CASSSQLRRANSPLHF. CDR3 coding DNA: TGTGCCAGCAGCTCCCAACTTAGGAGAGCAAATTCACCCCTCCACTTT.